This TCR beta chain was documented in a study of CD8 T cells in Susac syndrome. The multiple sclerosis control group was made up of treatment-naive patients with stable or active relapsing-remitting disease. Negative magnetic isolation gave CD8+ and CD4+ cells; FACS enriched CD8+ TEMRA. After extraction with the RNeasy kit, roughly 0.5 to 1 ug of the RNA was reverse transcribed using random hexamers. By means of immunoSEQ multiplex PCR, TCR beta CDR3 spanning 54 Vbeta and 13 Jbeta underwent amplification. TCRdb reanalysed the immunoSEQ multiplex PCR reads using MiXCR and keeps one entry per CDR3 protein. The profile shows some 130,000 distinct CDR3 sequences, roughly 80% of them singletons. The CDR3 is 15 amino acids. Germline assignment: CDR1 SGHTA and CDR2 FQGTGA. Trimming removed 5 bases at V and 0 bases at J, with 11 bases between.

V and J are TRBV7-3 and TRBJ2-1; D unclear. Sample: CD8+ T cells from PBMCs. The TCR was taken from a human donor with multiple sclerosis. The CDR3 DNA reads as TGTGCCAGCAGCCTCGGGTGGAGCTCCTACAATGAGCAGTTCTTC. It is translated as CASSLGWSSYNEQFF.